The rows below give T cell receptor beta chains drawn from one sample of a study of cytomegalovirus exposure and HLA in healthy donors. Using immunoSEQ multiplex PCR, the repertoire was profiled, and TCRdb retains in-frame clones only, with some absent. The sample yields some 91,000 clones, about 77% seen once. The sequencing input was PBMCs. The receptors originated from a middle-aged man in good health and CMV-seronegative. Both conserved end residues are part of each CDR3. The order of the fields is CDR3 protein, CDR3 DNA, V gene, clone size, J gene, D gene. A D gene is named only where the DNA matches it firmly. The size of a clone is reported for some rows only, either as once, few or many, or as a class for expanded clones.

CASSEARERPQHF	TGTGCCAGCAGTGAAGCTCGGGAGAGGCCCCAGCATTTT	TRBV6-1	-	TRBJ1-5	-
CASSLDWGGSYEQYF	TGCGCCAGCAGCTTGGACTGGGGGGGGTCCTACGAGCAGTACTTC	TRBV5-1	-	TRBJ2-7	TRBD2
CAWAGSGANVLTF	TGTGCCTGGGCAGGGTCTGGGGCCAACGTCCTGACTTTC	TRBV30	-	TRBJ2-6	-
CAWSAIGVRERNTIYF	TGTGCCTGGAGCGCCATCGGGGTAAGGGAACGAAACACCATATATTTT	TRBV30	few	TRBJ1-3	-
CAISEFKSGYTF	TGTGCCATCAGTGAGTTTAAGAGTGGCTACACCTTC	TRBV10-3	-	TRBJ1-2	-
CASKLAGPGTDTQYF	TGTGCCAGTAAGCTGGCGGGACCAGGCACAGATACGCAGTATTTT	TRBV19	-	TRBJ2-3	-
CASTATSRGYTF	TGTGCCAGCACGGCGACGTCGAGGGGCTACACCTTC	TRBV28	-	TRBJ1-2	-
CAIQGTGYGYTF	TGTGCCATCCAAGGGACAGGCTATGGCTACACCTTC	TRBV2	-	TRBJ1-2	TRBD1
CASSLETAGELFF	TGTGCCAGCAGCTTGGAAACAGCCGGGGAGCTGTTTTTT	TRBV5-6	few	TRBJ2-2	-
CASSFQGGSYNEQFF	TGTGCCAGCAGTTTTCAGGGTGGCTCCTACAATGAGCAGTTCTTC	TRBV28	-	TRBJ2-1	-
CASSLLGQGHEQYF	TGTGCCAGCAGCTTGCTGGGACAGGGTCATGAGCAGTACTTC	TRBV5-6	-	TRBJ2-7	TRBD1
CASSTYTDTQYF	TGCGCCAGCAGTACTTACACAGATACGCAGTATTTT	TRBV10-1	-	TRBJ2-3	-
CASRLLGGFRNEQFF	TGTGCCAGCAGACTTCTTGGAGGTTTCCGCAATGAGCAGTTCTTC	TRBV6-5	-	TRBJ2-1	-
CAWSVRGREAYEQYF	TGTGCCTGGAGTGTACGCGGGAGGGAAGCCTACGAGCAGTACTTC	TRBV30	-	TRBJ2-7	TRBD2
CASSRGGARAETQYF	TGTGCCAGCAGTCGTGGGGGGGCCAGGGCGGAGACCCAGTACTTC	TRBV28	once	TRBJ2-5	-
CASSEGRNTEAFF	TGTGCCAGCAGTGAAGGTAGAAACACTGAAGCTTTCTTT	TRBV2	-	TRBJ1-1	-
CASSSTGTYQPQHF	TGTGCCAGCAGCTCGACAGGGACCTATCAGCCCCAGCATTTT	TRBV7-9	once	TRBJ1-5	TRBD1
CASSLFASGSQVAEQYF	TGTGCCAGCAGTTTATTTGCTAGCGGGAGTCAGGTAGCCGAGCAGTACTTC	TRBV27	-	TRBJ2-7	TRBD2
CASSLDPRQSSYEQYF	TGCGCCAGCAGCTTGGACCCTAGACAGAGCTCCTACGAGCAGTACTTC	TRBV5-1	-	TRBJ2-7	-
CASSLPRRLGETQYF	TGTGCCAGCAGCTTGCCACGGCGACTCGGAGAGACCCAGTACTTC	TRBV7-9	-	TRBJ2-5	-
CASSLAPRGALRETQYF	TGTGCCAGCAGCTTAGCCCCGCGGGGGGCTCTTCGAGAGACCCAGTACTTC	TRBV7-6	-	TRBJ2-5	TRBD2
CAWKEPGANQPQHF	TGTGCCTGGAAGGAACCGGGAGCGAATCAGCCCCAGCATTTT	TRBV30	-	TRBJ1-5	-
CASSVWTGGRSTDTQYF	TGTGCCAGCAGCGTATGGACAGGGGGTAGGAGCACAGATACGCAGTATTTT	TRBV9	-	TRBJ2-3	TRBD1
CASSSEGVEQYF	TGTGCCAGCAGCTCCGAGGGGGTCGAGCAGTACTTC	TRBV9	-	TRBJ2-7	-
CASSEWASGGTDTQYF	TGTGCCAGCAGTGAATGGGCTAGCGGGGGGACAGATACGCAGTATTTT	TRBV6-1	-	TRBJ2-3	TRBD2
CSGLNTEAFF	TGCAGCGGGCTGAACACTGAAGCTTTCTTT	TRBV29-1	many	TRBJ1-1	-
CASSPRDSGNTIYF	TGTGCCAGCTCACCCCGGGACTCTGGAAACACCATATATTTT	TRBV18	few	TRBJ1-3	-
CASSERGGNQPQHF	TGTGCCAGCAGTGAAAGGGGCGGCAATCAGCCCCAGCATTTT	TRBV2	-	TRBJ1-5	-
CASGGTGGDYGYAF	TGTGCTAGTGGCGGGACAGGGGGCGACTATGGCTACGCCTTC	TRBV12-5	-	TRBJ1-2	TRBD1
CSVDWEGTEAFF	TGCAGCGTTGACTGGGAGGGCACTGAAGCTTTCTTT	TRBV29-1	-	TRBJ1-1	-
CATRPGLAGEYQETQYF	TGTGCCACCAGGCCAGGACTAGCGGGGGAGTACCAAGAGACCCAGTACTTC	TRBV15	-	TRBJ2-5	TRBD2
CASSYGTVIYF	TGTGCCAGCAGTTACGGGACTGTCATATATTTT	TRBV6-6	-	TRBJ1-3	-
CAWTHQGQGGFEQYF	TGTGCCTGGACTCACCAGGGACAGGGCGGCTTCGAGCAGTACTTC	TRBV30	-	TRBJ2-7	TRBD1
CASSLAQGKYEQYF	TGCGCCAGCAGCTTGGCACAGGGGAAGTACGAGCAGTACTTC	TRBV5-1	-	TRBJ2-7	TRBD1
CASSSGTHGHGYTF	TGTGCCAGCAGTTCAGGCACCCATGGCCATGGCTACACCTTC	TRBV7-9	-	TRBJ1-2	-
CASSSNQGQGIVGEAFF	TGTGCCAGCAGCTCAAATCAGGGACAGGGGATAGTCGGTGAAGCTTTCTTT	TRBV7-9	once	TRBJ1-1	TRBD1
CASSPGQGVIYTF	TGTGCCAGCAGTCCGGGACAGGGAGTCATCTACACCTTC	TRBV28	-	TRBJ1-2	TRBD1
CASSLGTSGYTGELFF	TGTGCCAGCAGCTTAGGGACTAGCGGTTACACCGGGGAGCTGTTTTTT	TRBV5-8	-	TRBJ2-2	TRBD2
CASTLLDRGLGQPQHF	TGTGCCAGTACCCTACTGGACAGGGGGCTAGGTCAGCCCCAGCATTTT	TRBV19	once	TRBJ1-5	TRBD1
CASSPNRQGSSNQPQHF	TGTGCCAGCAGTCCAAATCGACAGGGGTCTAGCAATCAGCCCCAGCATTTT	TRBV27	-	TRBJ1-5	TRBD1
CASKGSEAGELFF	TGTGCCAGCAAGGGTAGCGAGGCCGGGGAGCTGTTTTTT	TRBV6-5	-	TRBJ2-2	-
CASCCPDRGPYGYTF	TGTGCCAGCTGTTGCCCCGACAGGGGGCCTTATGGCTACACCTTC	TRBV27	-	TRBJ1-2	TRBD1
CASSLRASGGTNTDTQYF	TGCGCCAGCAGCTTGAGGGCTAGCGGGGGTACCAACACAGATACGCAGTATTTT	TRBV5-1	-	TRBJ2-3	TRBD2
CSAISGSLQFF	TGCAGTGCTATTAGCGGGAGTTTGCAGTTCTTC	TRBV20-1	-	TRBJ2-1	TRBD2
CASSERRVVGPQHF	TGTGCCAGCAGTGAGAGGCGCGTGGTGGGGCCCCAGCATTTT	TRBV2	-	TRBJ1-5	-
CASSLGGGERNTEAFF	TGTGCCAGCAGCTTAGGTGGTGGGGAGCGGAACACTGAAGCTTTCTTT	TRBV7-3	-	TRBJ1-1	-
CASSQSWTSYSYEQYF	TGTGCCAGCAGCCAATCTTGGACTAGCTACTCCTACGAGCAGTACTTC	TRBV16	-	TRBJ2-7	TRBD2
CASSDRGETQYF	TGTGCCAGCAGTGACCGGGGGGAGACCCAGTACTTC	TRBV6-1	-	TRBJ2-5	-
CASGLRQGGWEKLFF	TGTGCCAGCGGCCTTAGACAGGGAGGATGGGAAAAACTGTTTTTT	TRBV28	-	TRBJ1-4	TRBD1
CASSQDLRSNQPQHF	TGTGCCAGCAGCCAAGATCTCAGATCCAATCAGCCCCAGCATTTT	TRBV4-2	-	TRBJ1-5	-
CAWDRGISSYEQYF	TGTGCCTGGGACAGGGGGATCAGCTCCTACGAGCAGTACTTC	TRBV30	few	TRBJ2-7	TRBD1
CASTDRGNQPQHF	TGTGCCAGCACCGACAGGGGGAATCAGCCCCAGCATTTT	TRBV6-1	-	TRBJ1-5	TRBD1
CASTDQGQDPYEQYF	TGTGCCAGCACCGACCAAGGACAGGACCCCTACGAGCAGTACTTC	TRBV7-9	-	TRBJ2-7	TRBD1
CASSLVGGLAGSPETQYF	TGTGCCAGCAGCTTAGTTGGGGGACTAGCGGGGTCCCCCGAGACCCAGTACTTC	TRBV7-8	-	TRBJ2-5	TRBD2
CSEGQGILNTEAFF	TGCAGCGAGGGACAGGGGATCTTGAACACTGAAGCTTTCTTT	TRBV29-1	few	TRBJ1-1	TRBD1